A single sample is the source of the 18 T cell receptor beta chains below, sequenced in a study of blood T cell repertoires in COVID-19. Some clones are missing from TCRdb's copy, which holds only in-frame ones; the method was immunoSEQ multiplex PCR. The sample records about 410,000 clones, 70% to 90% being singletons. Sequenced sample: peripheral blood. These TCRs come from a young woman with active or convalescent COVID-19.

The rearrangement links TRBV9 to TRBJ2-1, with D maybe TRBD2 (6 bases). Germline V lookup: CDR1 SGDLS, CDR2 YYNGEE. The V and J ends lost 4 bases and 7 bases respectively, with 12 bases between them. The CDR3 contains 13 residues. The CDR3 sequence: CASSPRDSNEQFF. As DNA, the CDR3 is TGTGCCAGCAGCCCACGGGACTCAAATGAGCAGTTCTTC.

This clone turned up a few times. The CDR3 DNA follows: TGTGCCAGCACCTCAGGGGGCTCTGGAAACACCATATATTTT. This sequence encodes CASTSGGSGNTIYF. The chain uses TRBV6-5 and TRBJ1-3; TRBD1 aligns across 7 bases. The junction had 3 bases not matched to a gene; V was cut back by 7 bases and J by 0 bases. Germline values: CDR1 MNHEY, CDR2 SVGAGI. The CDR3 contains 14 residues.

The chain has TRBV9 and TRBJ2-2; maybe TRBD1 (6 bases). Germline V gene sequence: CDR1 SGDLS, CDR2 YYNGEE. The V and J ends lost 6 bases and 5 bases respectively, with 20 bases between them. This CDR3 has 16 amino acids. The CDR3 reads CASTNSRDKQTGELFF. The CDR3 nucleotides are TGTGCCAGCACAAACTCACGGGACAAACAGACCGGGGAGCTGTTTTTT.

This chain uses TRBV7-8 with TRBJ2-3; a possible D gene is TRBD2 (7 bases). The V gene's germline CDR1 is SGHVS and CDR2 FQNEAQ. The V end was cut by 2 bases, the J end by 6 bases, with 18 bases between. CDR3 size: 16 residues. The CDR3, as DNA: TGTGCCAGCAGCTTATTGGTGGGGGGGGCGACGGATACGCAGTATTTT. It is translated as CASSLLVGGATDTQYF.

This clone was found a few times. The CDR3 DNA is TGCGCCAGCAGTGAGATGGGGCCCTACGAGCAGTACTTC. Translation gives CASSEMGPYEQYF. The rearrangement links TRBV10-1 to TRBJ2-7, with D tentatively TRBD1 (5 bases). The V end lost 2 bases, the J end lost 2 bases, and 7 bases lay between the germline ends. The germline CDR1 and CDR2 sequences are WNHNN and SYGVQD (reference sequence). The CDR3 has 13 residues.

V gene TRBV28 combines with J gene TRBJ2-7; 7 bases are a match to TRBD1. V trimming: 2 bases; J trimming: 4 bases; junction bases outside the gene matches: 8. CDR1 and CDR2 (germline): MDHEN, SYDVKM. The CDR3 length is 15 residues. CDR3: CASSLDQQGVYEQYF. CDR3 coding DNA: TGTGCCAGCAGTTTAGACCAGCAGGGGGTATACGAGCAGTACTTC.

The chain employs TRBV9 and TRBJ1-2; TRBD1 agrees at 7 bases. In germline, CDR1 is SGDLS, CDR2 YYNGEE. With 2 bases clipped from V and 3 bases from J, the junction kept 4 bases outside the gene matches. The CDR3 extends over 14 amino acids. The CDR3 DNA follows: TGTGCCAGCAGCGTCTCCCAGGGGGACTATGGCTACACCTTC. Translated: CASSVSQGDYGYTF.

This clone is a singleton in its sample. This CDR3 is CASWGVKNTEAFF. CDR3 DNA sequence: TGTGCCAGCTGGGGGGTAAAAAACACTGAAGCTTTCTTT. This chain links TRBV6-5 with TRBJ1-1, with a weak D call TRBD1 (5 bases). The CDR3 length is 13 residues. Trimming removed 8 bases from V and 2 bases from J, with 12 bases in between. Germline values: CDR1 MNHEY, CDR2 SVGAGI.

The chain links TRBV24-1 to TRBJ2-1; D unresolved. V was cut by 3 bases and J by 7 bases, with 15 bases left in between. The CDR3 extends over 15 amino acids. CDR1 KGHDR and CDR2 SFDVKD come from the germline V gene. CDR3 in DNA: TGTGCCACCAGTGATCCCTCGAGAGGTGCGAATGAGCAGTTCTTC. Translating it yields CATSDPSRGANEQFF.

The gene calls are TRBV6-5 and TRBJ1-1; possibly TRBD1 for D (5 bases). This CDR3 region has 15 residues. With 5 bases removed from V and 4 bases from J, the gap between germline ends came to 17 bases. Germline assignment: CDR1 MNHEY and CDR2 SVGAGI. The CDR3 region has the DNA TGTGCCAGCAGTCCTCAGGGTTCGATCGGCACTGAAGCTTTCTTT. Translated: CASSPQGSIGTEAFF.

The chain recombines TRBV11-2 with TRBJ2-1, with D possibly TRBD2 on 6 matching bases. CDR1 and CDR2 (germline): SGHAT, FQNNGV. CDR3 length: 19 residues. Trimming took off 1 base at V and 7 bases at J, with 26 bases between the two ends. CDR3 in amino acids: CASSLVGFGWEDPWNEQFF. CDR3 coding DNA: TGTGCCAGCAGCTTAGTCGGTTTCGGGTGGGAGGACCCCTGGAATGAGCAGTTCTTC.

J is TRBJ1-1 and V is TRBV5-8; no definite D call. The CDR3 consists of 13 residues. CDR1 is SGHTS and CDR2 is YDEGEE in the germline V gene. Trimming shortened V by 6 bases and J by 0 bases, and 9 bases separated the two germline ends. As DNA, the CDR3 is TGTGCCAGCAACTTAATAATGAACACTGAAGCTTTCTTT. Protein product: CASNLIMNTEAFF.

The chain joins TRBV15 to TRBJ2-1, with D perhaps matching TRBD2 (6 bases). Between the trimmed V and J ends, which lost 3 bases and 14 bases, there was a span of 23 bases. Germline CDR1 reads LNHNV; CDR2 reads YYDKDF (reference sequence). There are 15 residues in the CDR3. In nucleotides, the CDR3 is TGTGCCACCAGCAGCACGCGTAGCGGAGGCGGAGGAAAGTTCTTC. Translated: CATSSTRSGGGGKFF.

The rearrangement links TRBV21-1 to TRBJ2-1; TRBD2 is the table's D call, not checked against the DNA. TRBV21-1 is labeled a pseudogene. This CDR3 has 18 residues. CDR3 sequence reads: CASSPCKAGGSSYNEQFF. The CDR3 DNA reads TGTGCCAGCAGCCCATGTAAAGCCGGAGGTAGCTCCTACAATGAGCAGTTCTTC.

V gene TRBV19 combines with J gene TRBJ1-5, with 10 bases lining up with TRBD1. Per the germline V gene, CDR1 is LNHDA and CDR2 is SQIVND (reference sequence). The CDR3 sequence is 18 residues long. Germline trimming cut 5 bases from V and 0 bases from J; bases unmatched to any gene: 10. CDR3 protein: CASSAWDRGGGSNQPQHF. CDR3 nucleotides: TGTGCCAGTAGTGCTTGGGACAGGGGTGGTGGTAGCAATCAGCCCCAGCATTTT.

V gene TRBV29-1 combines with J gene TRBJ2-2; D unclear. Germline assignment: CDR1 SQVTM and CDR2 ANQGSEA. The CDR3 is 13 amino acids. The V end was cut by 6 bases, the J end by 3 bases, with 11 bases between. CDR3 bases: TGCAGCGTCCGGAGCCCCTACACCGGGGAGCTGTTTTTT. Amino acids: CSVRSPYTGELFF.

The V call is TRBV7-8, the J call TRBJ2-6; weak D call: TRBD2 (6 bases). Trimming removed 4 bases at V and 0 bases at J, with 16 bases between. The CDR3 spans 18 residues. CDR1 SGHVS and CDR2 FQNEAQ come from the germline V gene. CDR3 amino acids: CASSYVTAGSSGANVLTF. CDR3 coding DNA: TGTGCCAGCAGCTACGTTACTGCGGGAAGCTCTGGGGCCAACGTCCTGACTTTC.

The rearrangement joins TRBV10-3 to TRBJ1-3; weak D call: TRBD1 (6 bases). Germline V gene data show CDR1 as ENHRY and CDR2 as SYGVKD. Trimming stripped 0 bases from V and 0 bases from J, with 6 bases between. CDR3 length equals 15 residues. CDR3 region: CAISESGGSGNTIYF. The CDR3 DNA is TGTGCCATCAGTGAGTCAGGGGGCTCTGGAAACACCATATATTTT.